This T cell receptor (beta chain) derives from a study of T cell repertoires in cytomegalovirus infection. Study in general: It was recently identified HLA-C-restricted and well-studied HLA-B-restricted CMV epitopes that the study used. From public TCR beta signatures came an indication of both CMV infection and matching HLA type. Study results and caveats: In two of eight donors, the top clonotype was HLA-C-restricted CMV-specific. Carriage of CMV together with the relevant HLA was identifiable through cumulative public TCR beta family frequency.

TCRdb reprocessed the reads with MiXCR, giving one entry per CDR3 protein. Of about 570,000 distinct CDR3 sequences listed, 40% are singletons. On this clonotype itself: Its target is unknown.

The sequence derives from a human donor in good health (CMV status not recorded). Some clones in this sample may be carry-over from other donors' samples. The sequences come from cultured PBMCs, collected from culture after CMV antigen stimulation.

CDR3 DNA sequence: TGCAGTGCTGGGACTACCGAAGAGACCCAGTACTTC. Translation gives CSAGTTEETQYF. The chain has TRBV20-1 and TRBJ2-5; TRBD2 matches 7 bases. There are 12 residues in the CDR3. V lost 5 bases, J lost 3 bases, and 3 bases stayed unmatched. Germline V CDR1 and CDR2: DFQATT, SNEGSKA (reference sequence).